The source of this T cell receptor (beta chain) is a study of cytomegalovirus exposure and HLA in healthy donors. Study conclusions and caveats: In a later analysis, several top co-occurrence clusters appeared linked to parvovirus B19, influenza, CMV and Epstein-Barr virus. Whilst most TCR sequences proved rare, a subset of public TCRs occurred across many donors. The authors listed 150 or so TCR beta chains as cytomegalovirus-associated.

In regard to this clone: The antigen remains undetermined.

The CDR3 is made up of 15 amino acids. Germline V lookup: CDR1 MDHEN, CDR2 SYDVKM. Both 60 Vbeta primers and 13 Jbeta primers went into the PCR. The table came from immunoSEQ multiplex PCR; TCRdb's copy has only in-frame clones and leaves some out. The sample lists approximately 70,000 clones, roughly two thirds occurring once. This TCR derives from a male donor in good health and CMV-seropositive. Input material: PBMCs. V usage is TRBV28 and J usage is TRBJ1-1; 7 bases map to TRBD1. The CDR3 is CAVSGASRQGTEAFF. DNA for the CDR3: TGTGCTGTCTCCGGTGCATCAAGACAGGGCACTGAAGCTTTCTTT.